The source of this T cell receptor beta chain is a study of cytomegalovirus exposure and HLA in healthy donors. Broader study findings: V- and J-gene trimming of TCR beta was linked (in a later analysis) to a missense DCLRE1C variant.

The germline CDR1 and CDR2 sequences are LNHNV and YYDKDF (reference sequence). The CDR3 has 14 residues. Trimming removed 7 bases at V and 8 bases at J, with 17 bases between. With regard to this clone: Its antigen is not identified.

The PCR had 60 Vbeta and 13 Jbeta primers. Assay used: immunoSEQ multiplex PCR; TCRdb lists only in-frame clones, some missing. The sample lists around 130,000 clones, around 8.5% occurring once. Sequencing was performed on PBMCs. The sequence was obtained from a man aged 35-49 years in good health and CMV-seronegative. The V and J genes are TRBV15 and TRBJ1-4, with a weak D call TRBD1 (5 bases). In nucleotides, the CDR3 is TGTGCCACCACGGGGGTGACGGCAGGGGAAAAACTGTTTTTT. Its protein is CATTGVTAGEKLFF.